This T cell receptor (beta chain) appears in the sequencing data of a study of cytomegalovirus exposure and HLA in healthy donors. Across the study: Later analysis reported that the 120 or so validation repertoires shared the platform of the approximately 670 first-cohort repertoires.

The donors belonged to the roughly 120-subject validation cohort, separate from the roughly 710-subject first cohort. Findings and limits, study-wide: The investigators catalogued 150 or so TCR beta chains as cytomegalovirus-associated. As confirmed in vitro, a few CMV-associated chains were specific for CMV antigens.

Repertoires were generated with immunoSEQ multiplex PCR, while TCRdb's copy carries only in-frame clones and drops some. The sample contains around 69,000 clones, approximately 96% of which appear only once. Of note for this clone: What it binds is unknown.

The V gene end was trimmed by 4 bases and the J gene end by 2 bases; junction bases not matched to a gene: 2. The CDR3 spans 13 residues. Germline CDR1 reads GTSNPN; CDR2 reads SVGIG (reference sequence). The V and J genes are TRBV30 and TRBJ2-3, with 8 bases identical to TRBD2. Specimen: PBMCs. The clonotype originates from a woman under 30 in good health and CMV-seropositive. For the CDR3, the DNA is TGTGCCTGGATAGCGGGACACACAGATACGCAGTATTTT. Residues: CAWIAGHTDTQYF.